The rows below give T cell receptor beta chains drawn from one sample of a study of blood T cell repertoires in COVID-19. Repertoires were generated with immunoSEQ multiplex PCR, while TCRdb's copy carries only in-frame clones and drops some. Among under 500,000 clones listed, approximately 90% were seen once. Source material: peripheral blood. Receptors were obtained from a woman in her twenties or thirties with acute or convalescent COVID-19. The CDR3 runs from the conserved cysteine through the conserved F or W. A D gene is named only where the DNA matches it firmly. Clone size is stated in some rows and not others, as once, few, many or a class when expanded.

clone_size	d_call	v_call	j_call	cdr3_nt	cdr3_aa
-	TRBD1	TRBV14	TRBJ2-1	TGTGCCAGCAGCCAGGGACAGGGAGGAGGGCAGTTCTTC	CASSQGQGGGQFF
-	TRBD1	TRBV14	TRBJ1-2	TGTGCCAGCAGCCAAGATAGGGGACAGGGGGTCGGTGGCTACACCTTC	CASSQDRGQGVGGYTF
-	-	TRBV7-9	TRBJ1-1	TGTGCCAGCAGCTTAGCGGGCCGGAACACTGAAGCTTTCTTT	CASSLAGRNTEAFF
-	-	TRBV5-4	TRBJ2-7	TGTGCCAGCAGCCGGGAATCGGGTGCCTCCTACGAGCAGTACTTC	CASSRESGASYEQYF
-	TRBD1	TRBV12-3/TRBV12-4	TRBJ1-2	TGTGCCAGCAGACCGGGACAGGGGACTGGCTACACCTTC	CASRPGQGTGYTF
-	-	TRBV10-3	TRBJ2-5	TGTGCCATCAGTGGTTCTAGGGGGATCCAAGAGACCCAGTACTTC	CAISGSRGIQETQYF
-	-	TRBV29-1	TRBJ1-2	TGCAGCGTTGCTCAAAATCGAGGTCGAGGCTACACCTTC	CSVAQNRGRGYTF
-	-	TRBV6-5	TRBJ1-2	TGTGCCAGCAGTCCAGGGTACGGTGGCTACACCTTC	CASSPGYGGYTF
-	-	TRBV6-5	TRBJ2-5	TGTGCCAGCACTAGTAACGGTATGGAGACCCAGTACTTC	CASTSNGMETQYF
-	TRBD1	TRBV3-1/TRBV3-2	TRBJ2-7	TGTGCCAGCAGCCAAGATCTTACAGGGGTCTACGAGCAGTACTTC	CASSQDLTGVYEQYF
once	TRBD1	TRBV5-5	TRBJ1-6	TGTGCCAGCAGCTTGGAAGGGACAGCTAATTCACCCCTCCACTTT	CASSLEGTANSPLHF
-	TRBD2	TRBV10-2	TRBJ2-5	TGCGCCAGCAAGCCCGGACTAGCGGGGGGCGGTAGAGAGACCCAGTACTTC	CASKPGLAGGGRETQYF
-	-	TRBV15	TRBJ1-2	TGTGCCACCAGCACCAGTCCTAACTATGGCTACACCTTC	CATSTSPNYGYTF
-	TRBD2	TRBV11-2	TRBJ2-1	TGTGCCAGCAGCCAGGGACTAGCGGGAAACTACAATGAGCAGTTCTTC	CASSQGLAGNYNEQFF
-	TRBD2	TRBV4-1	TRBJ2-5	TGCGCCAGCAGCCAAGAGGGACTACAGCAAGAGACCCAGTACTTC	CASSQEGLQQETQYF
-	-	TRBV25-1	TRBJ2-7	TGTGCCAGCGGCACGTGGCTCGAGCAGTACTTC	CASGTWLEQYF
once	TRBD1	TRBV30	TRBJ1-2	TGTGCCTGGAGCCGCAGGGGGAATGGCTACACCTTC	CAWSRRGNGYTF
-	-	TRBV5-1	TRBJ2-3	TGCGCCAGCAGCACATACTATAGCACAGATACGCAGTATTTT	CASSTYYSTDTQYF
once	TRBD1	TRBV9	TRBJ2-2	TGTGCCAGCAGCGGGACAGGGGACACCGGGGAGCTGTTTTTT	CASSGTGDTGELFF
-	TRBD1	TRBV5-4	TRBJ1-2	TGTGCCAGCAGCATTCTGGACAGGGTGGATGGCTACACCTTC	CASSILDRVDGYTF
-	TRBD1	TRBV29-1	TRBJ1-2	TGCAGCGTGTACAGGGGTATCTATGGCTACACCTTC	CSVYRGIYGYTF
-	TRBD1	TRBV10-1	TRBJ1-5	TGCGCCAGCAGTGAGGGGAAAAAGCAGACAGGGATGGGCAACCCGGGCAATCAGCCCCAGCATTTT	CASSEGKKQTGMGNPGNQPQHF
-	-	TRBV7-2	TRBJ1-2	TGTGCCAGAAGAGTGAGCTATGGCTACACCTTC	CARRVSYGYTF
-	TRBD1	TRBV24-1	TRBJ1-1	TGTGCCACCAGTGACCGGGACAGGGCTGAAGCTTTCTTT	CATSDRDRAEAFF
-	-	TRBV7-8	TRBJ1-5	TGTGCCAGCAGGGGGCAGATAAACCAGCCCCAGCATTTT	CASRGQINQPQHF
-	-	TRBV25-1	TRBJ1-6	TGTGCCAGCAGTGAGGACAGAAAATATAATTCACCCCTCCACTTT	CASSEDRKYNSPLHF
few	-	TRBV15	TRBJ1-5	TGTGCCACCAGCAGAGACAGGGGAAGCAATCAGCCCCAGCATTTT	CATSRDRGSNQPQHF
-	-	TRBV2	TRBJ1-3	TGTGCCAGCAGGGCAAGGACAGCCGCTGGAAACACCATATATTTT	CASRARTAAGNTIYF
-	TRBD1	TRBV28	TRBJ1-6	TGTGCCAGCAGTGACTGGGACAGCTCCTATAATTCACCCCTCCACTTT	CASSDWDSSYNSPLHF
-	-	TRBV5-5	TRBJ2-2	TGTGCCAGCAGCTTTGCGGGTACGAACACCGGGGAGCTGTTTTTT	CASSFAGTNTGELFF
-	TRBD2	TRBV14	TRBJ2-3	TGTGCCAGCAGCCGACTAGCGGGGGGGCTGGGCACAGATACGCAGTATTTT	CASSRLAGGLGTDTQYF
-	-	TRBV29-1	TRBJ2-5	TGCAGCGTTGAAGGTCCCGACAGGCTAAGTTCTAGAGAGACCCAGTACTTC	CSVEGPDRLSSRETQYF
few	-	TRBV19	TRBJ1-2	TGTGCCAGTGCCTATCGGCCGGGCTATGGCTACACCTTC	CASAYRPGYGYTF
-	-	TRBV5-1	TRBJ1-2	TGCGCCAGCAGCTTGGATGGTTCGTCCGGCTATGGCTACACCTTC	CASSLDGSSGYGYTF
-	-	TRBV15	TRBJ2-1	TGTGCCACCAGCACGTTCTACAATGAGCAGTTCTTC	CATSTFYNEQFF
-	TRBD1	TRBV5-1	TRBJ2-5	TGCGCCAGCAGCAACGGACAGGGGCTTGAGACCCAGTACTTC	CASSNGQGLETQYF
-	TRBD2	TRBV9	TRBJ2-2	TGTGCCAGCAGCGTAGCCGGCGGGGGGAACTCCGGGGAGCTGTTTTTT	CASSVAGGGNSGELFF